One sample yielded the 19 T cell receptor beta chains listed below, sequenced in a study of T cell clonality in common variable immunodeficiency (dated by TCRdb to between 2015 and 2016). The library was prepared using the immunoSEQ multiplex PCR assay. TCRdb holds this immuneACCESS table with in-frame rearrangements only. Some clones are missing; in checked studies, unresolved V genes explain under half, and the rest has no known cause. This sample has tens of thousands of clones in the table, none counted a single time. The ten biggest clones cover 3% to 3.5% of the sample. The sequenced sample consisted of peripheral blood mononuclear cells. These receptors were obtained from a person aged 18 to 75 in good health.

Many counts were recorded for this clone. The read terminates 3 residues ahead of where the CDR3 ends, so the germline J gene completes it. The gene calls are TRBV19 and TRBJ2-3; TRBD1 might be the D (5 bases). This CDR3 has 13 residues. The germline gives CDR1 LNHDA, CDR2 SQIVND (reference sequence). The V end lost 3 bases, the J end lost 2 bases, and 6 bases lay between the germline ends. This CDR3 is CASSMGPTDTQYF. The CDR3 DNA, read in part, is TGTGCCAGTAGTATGGGGCCCACAGATACG.

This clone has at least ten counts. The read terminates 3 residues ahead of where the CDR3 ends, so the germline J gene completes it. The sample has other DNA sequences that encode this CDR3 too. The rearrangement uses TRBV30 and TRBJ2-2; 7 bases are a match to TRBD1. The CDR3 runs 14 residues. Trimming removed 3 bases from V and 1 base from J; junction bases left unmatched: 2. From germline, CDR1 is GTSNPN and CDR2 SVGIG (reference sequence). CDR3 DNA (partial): TGTGCCTGGAGAGGGACAGTGAACACCGGGGAG. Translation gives CAWRGTVNTGE. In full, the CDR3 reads CAWRGTVNTGELFF.

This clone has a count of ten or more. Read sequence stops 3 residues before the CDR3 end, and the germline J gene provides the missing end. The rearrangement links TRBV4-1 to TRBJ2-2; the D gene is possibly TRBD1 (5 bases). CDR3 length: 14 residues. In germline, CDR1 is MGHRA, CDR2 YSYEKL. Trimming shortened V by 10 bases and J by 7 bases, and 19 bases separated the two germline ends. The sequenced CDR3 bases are TGCGCCACCTCCCCGGTAGGGGTTAGCGGGGAG. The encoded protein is CATSPVGVSGE. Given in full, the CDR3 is CATSPVGVSGELFF.

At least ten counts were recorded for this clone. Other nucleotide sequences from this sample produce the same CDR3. The CDR3 loop is CASSELAGGPDTQYF. The sequenced part of the CDR3 DNA is TGTGCCAGCAGTGAACTAGCGGGAGGGCCAGATACG. The chain employs TRBV6-1 and TRBJ2-3; 12 bases align to TRBD2. Coverage ceases 3 residues before the CDR3 finishes, and the germline J gene fills in the end. This CDR3 region has 15 residues. V shed 2 bases and J 4 bases; nucleotides not matched to a gene: 1. Germline V lookup: CDR1 MNHNS, CDR2 SASEGT.

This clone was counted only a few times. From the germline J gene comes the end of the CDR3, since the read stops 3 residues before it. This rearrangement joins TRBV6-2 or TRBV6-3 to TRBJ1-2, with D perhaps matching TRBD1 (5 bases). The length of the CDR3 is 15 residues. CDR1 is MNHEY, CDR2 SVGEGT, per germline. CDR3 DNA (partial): TGTGCCAGCAGATACCTAGCGGGGCACTACAATGAC. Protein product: CASRYLAGHYND. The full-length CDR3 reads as CASRYLAGHYNDYTF.

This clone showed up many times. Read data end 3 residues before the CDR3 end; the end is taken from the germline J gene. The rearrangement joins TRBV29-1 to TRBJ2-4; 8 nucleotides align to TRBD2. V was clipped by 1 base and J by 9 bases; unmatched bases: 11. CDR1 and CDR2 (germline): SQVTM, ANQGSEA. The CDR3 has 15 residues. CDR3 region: CSVEGEVGRAGIQYF. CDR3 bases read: TGCAGCGTTGAAGGGGAGGTCGGGAGGGCGGGCATT.

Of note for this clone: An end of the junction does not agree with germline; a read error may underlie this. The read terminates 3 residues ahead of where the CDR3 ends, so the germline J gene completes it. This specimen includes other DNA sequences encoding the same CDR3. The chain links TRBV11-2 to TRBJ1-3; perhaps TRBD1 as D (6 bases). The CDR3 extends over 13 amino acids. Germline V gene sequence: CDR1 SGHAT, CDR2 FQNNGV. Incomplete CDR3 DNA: TGTGCCAGCAGCTTAGCCAGGGGAGACACA. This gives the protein CASSLARGDT. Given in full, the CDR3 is CASSLARGDTIYF.

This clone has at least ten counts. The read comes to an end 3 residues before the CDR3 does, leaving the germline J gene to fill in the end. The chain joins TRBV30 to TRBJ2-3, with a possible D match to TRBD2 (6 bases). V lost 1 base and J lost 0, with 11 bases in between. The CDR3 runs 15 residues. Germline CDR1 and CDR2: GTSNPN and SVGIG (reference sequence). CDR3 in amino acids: CAWSGGSGSTDTQYF. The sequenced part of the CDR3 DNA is TGTGCCTGGAGTGGGGGAAGCGGGAGCACAGATACG. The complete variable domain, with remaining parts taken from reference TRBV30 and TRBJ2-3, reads SQTIHQWPATLVQPVGSPLSLECTVEGTSNPNLYWYRQAAGRGLQLLFYSVGIGQISSEVPQNLSASRPQDRQFILSSKKLLLSDSGFYLCAWSGGSGSTDTQYFGPGTRLTVL.

The CDR3 reads CSARDAGFPPLHF. The part of the CDR3 DNA that was read is TGCAGTGCTAGAGATGCAGGGTTTCCACCC. V is TRBV20-1 and J is TRBJ1-6, with a tentative D call TRBD1 (5 bases). The read ends 3 residues early relative to the CDR3; the germline J gene fills the gap. This CDR3 has 13 amino acids. From germline, CDR1 is DFQATT and CDR2 SNEGSKA (reference sequence). The V end lost 0 bases, the J end lost 11 bases, and 11 bases lay between the germline ends.

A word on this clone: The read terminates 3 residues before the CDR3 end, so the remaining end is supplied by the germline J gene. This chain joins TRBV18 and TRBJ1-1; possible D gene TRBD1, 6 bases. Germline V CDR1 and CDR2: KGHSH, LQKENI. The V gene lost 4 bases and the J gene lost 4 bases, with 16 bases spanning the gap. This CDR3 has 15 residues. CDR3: CASSLQGTLLTEAFF. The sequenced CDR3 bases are TGTGCCAGCTCACTGCAGGGGACACTGCTCACTGAA.

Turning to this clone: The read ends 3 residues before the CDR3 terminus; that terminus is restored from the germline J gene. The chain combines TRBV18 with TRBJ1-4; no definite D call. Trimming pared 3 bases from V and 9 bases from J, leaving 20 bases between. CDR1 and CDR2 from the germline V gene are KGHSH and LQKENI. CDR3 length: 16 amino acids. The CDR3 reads CASSPGFWREQKKLFF. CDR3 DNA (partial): TGTGCCAGCTCACCGGGCTTTTGGCGTGAGCAGAAAAAA.

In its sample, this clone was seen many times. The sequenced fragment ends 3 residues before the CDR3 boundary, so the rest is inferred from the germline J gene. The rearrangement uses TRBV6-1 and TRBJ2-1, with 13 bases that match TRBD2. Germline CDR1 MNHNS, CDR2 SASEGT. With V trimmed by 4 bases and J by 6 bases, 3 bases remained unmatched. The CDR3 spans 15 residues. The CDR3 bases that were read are TGTGCCAGCAGTGGGGGACTAGCGGGAACCAATGAG. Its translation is CASSGGLAGTNE. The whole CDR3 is CASSGGLAGTNEQFF.

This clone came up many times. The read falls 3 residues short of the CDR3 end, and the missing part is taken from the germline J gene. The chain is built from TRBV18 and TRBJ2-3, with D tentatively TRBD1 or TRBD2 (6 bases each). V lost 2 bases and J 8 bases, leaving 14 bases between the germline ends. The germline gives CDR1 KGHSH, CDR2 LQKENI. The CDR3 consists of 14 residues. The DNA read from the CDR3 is TGTGCCAGCTCACCAATACGACAGGAGGGTACG. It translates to CASSPIRQEGT. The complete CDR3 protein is CASSPIRQEGTQYF.

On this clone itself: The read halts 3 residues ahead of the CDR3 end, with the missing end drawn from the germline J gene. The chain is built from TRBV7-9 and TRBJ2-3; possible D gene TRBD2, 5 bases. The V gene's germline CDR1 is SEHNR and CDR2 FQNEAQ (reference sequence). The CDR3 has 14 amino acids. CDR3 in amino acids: CASSLPVRVETQYF. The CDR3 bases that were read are TGTGCCAGCAGCTTGCCTGTGAGGGTGGAGACG.

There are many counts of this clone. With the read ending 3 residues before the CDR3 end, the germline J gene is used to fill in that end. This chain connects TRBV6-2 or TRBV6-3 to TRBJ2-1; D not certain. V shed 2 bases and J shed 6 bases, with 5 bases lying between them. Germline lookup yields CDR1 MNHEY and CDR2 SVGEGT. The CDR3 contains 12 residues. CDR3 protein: CASSYRPNEQFF. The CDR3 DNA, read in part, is TGTGCCAGCAGTTACCGTCCCAATGAG.

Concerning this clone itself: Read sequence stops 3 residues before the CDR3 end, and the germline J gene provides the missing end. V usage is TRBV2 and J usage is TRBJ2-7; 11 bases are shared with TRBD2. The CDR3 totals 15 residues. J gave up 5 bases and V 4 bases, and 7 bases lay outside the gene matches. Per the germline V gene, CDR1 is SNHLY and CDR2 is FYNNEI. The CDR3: CASSVSGSGRDEQYF. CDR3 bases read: TGTGCCAGCAGTGTCAGTGGTAGCGGGAGGGACGAG.

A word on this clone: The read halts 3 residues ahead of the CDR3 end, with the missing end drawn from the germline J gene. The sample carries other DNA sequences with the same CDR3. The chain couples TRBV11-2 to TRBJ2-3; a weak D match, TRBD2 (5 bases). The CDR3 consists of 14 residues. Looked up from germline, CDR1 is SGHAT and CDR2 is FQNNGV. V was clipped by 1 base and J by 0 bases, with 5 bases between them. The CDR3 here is CASSLGTSTDTQYF. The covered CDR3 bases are TGTGCCAGCAGCTTAGGGACTAGCACAGATACG.

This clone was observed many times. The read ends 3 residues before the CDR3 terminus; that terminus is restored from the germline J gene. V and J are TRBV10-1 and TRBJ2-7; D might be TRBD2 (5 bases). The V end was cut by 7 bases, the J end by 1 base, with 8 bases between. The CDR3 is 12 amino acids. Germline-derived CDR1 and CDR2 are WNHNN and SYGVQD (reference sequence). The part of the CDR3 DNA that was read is TGCGCCAGCAAACGGGGATCCTACGAG. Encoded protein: CASKRGSYE. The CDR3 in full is CASKRGSYEQYF.

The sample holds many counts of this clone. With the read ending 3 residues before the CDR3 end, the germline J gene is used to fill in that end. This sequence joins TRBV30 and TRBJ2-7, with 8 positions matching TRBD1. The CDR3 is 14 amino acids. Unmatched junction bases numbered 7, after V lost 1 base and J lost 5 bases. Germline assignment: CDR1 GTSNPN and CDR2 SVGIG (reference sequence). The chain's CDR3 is CAWSAGQGINEQYF. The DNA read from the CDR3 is TGTGCCTGGAGTGCCGGACAGGGCATAAACGAG.